This entry features one T cell receptor (beta chain) sequence. This entry comes from a study of shared clonotypes between healthy human individuals. Data came from immunoSEQ multiplex PCR; TCRdb stores just in-frame clones and leaves some out. Among 2 million to 2.5 million clones listed, approximately 95% were seen once. Adults of Caucasian background living in Nashville, Tennessee made up all donors. The CDR3 extends over 14 amino acids. V lost 2 bases and J 2 bases, leaving 9 bases between the germline ends. Germline values: CDR1 SGHVS, CDR2 FQNEAQ. Sequenced input: naive CD4+ T cells sorted from blood. Subset reported: CD45RA+ positively selected. The chain links TRBV7-8 to TRBJ1-2; D may be TRBD1 (5 bases). The receptor was derived from a man between 18 and 29 years old in good health. The CDR3: CASSLMRGNYGYTF. CDR3 DNA sequence: TGTGCCAGCAGCTTAATGAGGGGCAACTATGGCTACACCTTC.